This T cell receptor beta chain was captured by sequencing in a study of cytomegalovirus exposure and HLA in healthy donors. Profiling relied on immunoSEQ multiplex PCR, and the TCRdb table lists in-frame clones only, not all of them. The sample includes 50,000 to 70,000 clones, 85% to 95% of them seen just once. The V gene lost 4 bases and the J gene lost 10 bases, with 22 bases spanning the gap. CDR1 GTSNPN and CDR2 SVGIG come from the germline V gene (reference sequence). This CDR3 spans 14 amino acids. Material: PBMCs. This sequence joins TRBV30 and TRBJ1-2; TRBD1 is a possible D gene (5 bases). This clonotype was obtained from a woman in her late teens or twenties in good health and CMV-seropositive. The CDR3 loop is CAWTLTPGQGPYTF. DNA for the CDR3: TGTGCCTGGACCCTAACCCCTGGGCAGGGTCCCTACACCTTC.